These 30 T cell receptor beta chains originate from one sample sequenced in a study of OX40 agonist ivuxolimab in advanced cancers. Libraries were prepared by immunoSEQ multiplex PCR; TCRdb keeps only in-frame clonotypes and omits some of them. The sample consists of around 63,000 clones, 75% to 90% of them appearing once. This specimen consisted of CD4+ or CD8+ T cells sorted from blood, obtained in a trial of the OX40 agonist ivuxolimab. The source of these receptors is an adult with an advanced solid tumor such as melanoma, head and neck, liver or kidney cancer.

The chain carries TRBV27 and TRBJ1-4, with D possibly being TRBD1 (6 bases). Germline loops: CDR1 MNHEY, CDR2 SMNVEV (reference sequence). V dropped 2 bases and J dropped 5 bases, with 9 bases sitting between them. This CDR3 contains 14 residues. The CDR3 region has the DNA TGTGCCAGCAGTTTAGGGCAGGGGAATGAAAAACTGTTTTTT. This codes for CASSLGQGNEKLFF.

V usage is TRBV4-2 and J usage is TRBJ1-6; D ambiguous. The CDR3 runs 14 residues. Germline CDR1 is LGHNA and CDR2 is YNFKEQ. Trimming pared 5 bases from V and 4 bases from J, leaving 9 bases between. CDR3 bases: TGTGCCAGCAGCGTTGAGGGATATAATTCACCCCTCCACTTT. It translates to CASSVEGYNSPLHF.

CDR3 protein: CASSFLGEGLYEQYF. CDR3 sequence (DNA): TGTGCCAGCAGTTTTCTGGGGGAGGGCCTTTACGAGCAGTACTTC. This chain connects TRBV28 to TRBJ2-7; TRBD2 matches 7 bases. This CDR3 has 15 residues. CDR1 is MDHEN and CDR2 is SYDVKM in the germline V gene. V lost 3 bases to trimming and J lost 4 bases; unmatched junction nucleotides: 9.

This clone has just a few counts. V gene TRBV4-2 combines with J gene TRBJ2-7; D may be TRBD1 (6 bases). The germline V gene encodes CDR1 LGHNA and CDR2 YNFKEQ. V was shortened by 0 bases and J by 7 bases, with 16 bases between the two germline ends. The CDR3 is made up of 15 amino acids. The CDR3, as DNA: TGTGCCAGCAGCCAAGAGGGGGCGTCCGGGCGTGAGCAGTACTTC. As protein: CASSQEGASGREQYF.

This chain uses TRBV29-1 with TRBJ2-1; the D is unclear. The CDR3 spans 15 residues. Germline-derived CDR1 and CDR2 are SQVTM and ANQGSEA. Trimming cost V 7 bases and J 3 bases, with 19 bases left between them. The CDR3 loop is CSALPSLRFYNEQFF. The CDR3, as DNA: TGCAGCGCACTCCCCTCGCTGCGCTTCTACAATGAGCAGTTCTTC.

V and J are TRBV5-1 and TRBJ2-3; a possible D gene is TRBD2 (5 bases). V lost 0 bases and J 0 bases, leaving 14 bases between the germline ends. Per the germline V gene, CDR1 is SGHRS and CDR2 is YFSETQ. The CDR3 sequence is 17 residues long. Here the CDR3 DNA reads TGCGCCAGCAGCTTGGTCCGTGGGAGAATTAGCACAGATACGCAGTATTTT. Translating it yields CASSLVRGRISTDTQYF.

The gene calls are TRBV5-6 and TRBJ2-2; 10 nucleotides line up with TRBD2. With 1 base clipped from V and 5 bases from J, the junction kept 8 bases outside the gene matches. The CDR3 is made up of 17 amino acids. Per the germline V gene, CDR1 is SGHDT and CDR2 is YYEEEE. The CDR3 bases are TGTGCCAGCAGCTTGTGGGTAGCGGGAGGTCTAACCGGGGAGCTGTTTTTT. Amino acids: CASSLWVAGGLTGELFF.

The chain uses TRBV5-4 and TRBJ1-6; 7 nucleotides agree with TRBD1. Germline V gene data show CDR1 as SGHNT and CDR2 as YYREEE (reference sequence). J was trimmed by 9 bases and V by 7 bases; bases with no gene match: 16. This CDR3 is built from 16 residues. CDR3 residues: CASAGGQLGKVSPLHF. CDR3 nucleotides: TGTGCCAGCGCGGGGGGACAGCTCGGGAAGGTTTCACCCCTCCACTTT.

This clone is a singleton in its sample. The chain links TRBV28 to TRBJ2-5, with 11 bases lining up with TRBD1. CDR3 length: 17 residues. In germline, CDR1 is MDHEN, CDR2 SYDVKM. V dropped 4 bases and J dropped 4; count of bases not matched to a gene: 11. The CDR3 DNA reads as TGTGCCAGCAGTTCAGCGGGACAGGGGGGAGTAGGAGAGACCCAGTACTTC. Protein product: CASSSAGQGGVGETQYF.

The gene calls are TRBV9 and TRBJ1-2, with 12 bases that match TRBD1. The V segment lost 4 bases and the J segment 11 bases; nucleotides outside the gene matches: 3. The CDR3 extends over 12 amino acids. Per the germline V gene, CDR1 is SGDLS and CDR2 is YYNGEE. CDR3 DNA sequence: TGTGCCAGCAGCACGGGACAGGGGGCGTACACCTTC. Translation: CASSTGQGAYTF.

The gene calls are TRBV28 and TRBJ2-2; D assignment may be TRBD1 or TRBD2 (5 bases each). Germline lookup yields CDR1 MDHEN and CDR2 SYDVKM. The CDR3 runs 13 residues. Trimming stripped 4 bases from V and 13 bases from J, with 16 bases between. The CDR3 loop reads CASSYITGTRLFF. CDR3 DNA sequence: TGTGCCAGCAGTTACATTACCGGGACGAGGCTGTTTTTT.

The rearrangement uses TRBV5-4 and TRBJ1-1; 7 bases line up with TRBD1. The CDR3 runs 15 residues. V lost 3 bases to trimming and J lost 0 bases; unmatched junction nucleotides: 5. Germline V CDR1 and CDR2: SGHNT, YYREEE (reference sequence). The CDR3 DNA follows: TGTGCCAGCAGCTCCCCGACAGGGATGAACACTGAAGCTTTCTTT. Amino acid sequence: CASSSPTGMNTEAFF.

The chain carries TRBV6-6 and TRBJ2-7; 9 bases map to TRBD1. The CDR3 extends over 15 amino acids. After removal of 11 bases from V and 2 bases from J, the junction contained 13 bases not matched to a gene. From germline, CDR1 is MNHNY and CDR2 SVGAGI (reference sequence). The CDR3 DNA sequence: TGTGCCCCCCCCCACTCTAGGGACAGGGCCTACGAGCAGTACTTC. This codes for CAPPHSRDRAYEQYF.

V gene TRBV28 combines with J gene TRBJ1-3; D gene uncertain. Trimming shortened V by 10 bases and J by 4 bases, and 11 bases separated the two germline ends. CDR1 MDHEN and CDR2 SYDVKM come from the germline V gene. The CDR3 has 12 amino acids. This CDR3 is CATSPSGNTIYF. The CDR3 DNA is TGTGCCACCAGCCCATCCGGAAACACCATATATTTT.

The rearrangement links TRBV10-3 to TRBJ1-6; 9 bases align to TRBD1. This CDR3 contains 14 residues. The germline V gene encodes CDR1 ENHRY and CDR2 SYGVKD. V trimming: 7 bases; J trimming: 10 bases; junction bases outside the gene matches: 8. CDR3 sequence reads: CAITRDRAGSPLHF. CDR3 nucleotide sequence: TGTGCCATCACTCGGGACAGGGCGGGCTCACCCCTCCACTTT.

The chain employs TRBV7-9 and TRBJ2-2; 14 bases match TRBD2. Germline values: CDR1 SEHNR, CDR2 FQNEAQ (reference sequence). The CDR3 consists of 17 residues. Trimming took 8 bases from V and 0 from J; bases not matched to a gene: 5. CDR3 sequence: CASRGTSGGANTGELFF. The CDR3 DNA sequence: TGTGCCAGCCGAGGGACTAGCGGGGGTGCGAACACCGGGGAGCTGTTTTTT.

This clone has only one observation. The chain is built from TRBV5-1 and TRBJ1-5; D ambiguous. Germline V gene sequence: CDR1 SGHRS, CDR2 YFSETQ. V gave up 6 bases and J gave up 3 bases, with 16 bases separating them. This CDR3 region has 15 residues. The chain's CDR3 is CASTVVRGHNQPQHF. The CDR3 DNA sequence: TGCGCCAGCACCGTCGTGAGAGGTCACAATCAGCCCCAGCATTTT.

The CDR3 loop is CASSSDRGPQPQHF. DNA for the CDR3: TGTGCCAGCAGTTCGGACAGGGGGCCTCAGCCCCAGCATTTT. This chain uses TRBV7-2 with TRBJ1-5; TRBD1 aligns across 11 bases. The CDR3 has 14 residues. The germline V gene encodes CDR1 SGHTA and CDR2 FQGNSA. Losses at the gene ends were 6 bases for V and 6 bases for J; bases not matched to a gene: 4.

The chain is built from TRBV2 and TRBJ2-7; D is unresolved. The CDR3 has 15 amino acids. With 0 bases removed from V and 5 bases from J, the gap between germline ends came to 14 bases. Germline lookup yields CDR1 SNHLY and CDR2 FYNNEI. CDR3 residues: CASSEARYVVDEQYF. The CDR3 DNA follows: TGTGCCAGCAGTGAAGCGCGTTATGTGGTAGACGAGCAGTACTTC.

The J gene is TRBJ1-5, the V gene TRBV19; 7 bases match TRBD1. CDR3 size: 14 residues. V lost 6 bases and J lost 3; bases outside the gene matches: 5. The germline V gene has CDR1 LNHDA and CDR2 SQIVND (reference sequence). CDR3 bases: TGTGCCAGTAGGTGGGGACAGCTCAATCAGCCCCAGCATTTT. It codes for CASRWGQLNQPQHF. Full variable domain (rest looked up from reference TRBV19 and TRBJ1-5): DGGITQSPKYLFRKEGQNVTLSCEQNLNHDAMYWYRQDPGQGLRLIYYSQIVNDFQKGDIAEGYSVSREKKESFPLTVTSAQKNPTAFYLCASRWGQLNQPQHFGDGTRLSIL.

The chain employs TRBV5-4 and TRBJ2-5; 10 positions agree with TRBD2. The CDR3 is 17 residues long. Looked up from germline, CDR1 is SGHNT and CDR2 is YYREEE (reference sequence). Trimming cost V 4 bases and J 0 bases; bases outside gene matches: 9. In DNA form, the CDR3 reads TGTGCCAGCAGCCCCGCCACTAGCGGGGTGTACCAAGAGACCCAGTACTTC. Protein: CASSPATSGVYQETQYF.

The chain is built from TRBV5-4 and TRBJ1-1, with unresolved D. Looked up from germline, CDR1 is SGHNT and CDR2 is YYREEE (reference sequence). The CDR3 length is 13 residues. V gave up 0 bases and J gave up 3 bases, with 6 bases separating them. The DNA for the CDR3 is TGTGCCAGCAGCTTGGACAGCTACACTGAAGCTTTCTTT. The encoded protein is CASSLDSYTEAFF.

V is TRBV25-1 and J is TRBJ1-2; the D is unclear. The CDR3 has 13 amino acids. The germline gives CDR1 MGHDK, CDR2 SYGVNS. Trimming left V 4 bases short and J 3 bases short, with 9 bases between. CDR3 protein: CASSATEYYGYTF. In DNA form, the CDR3 reads TGTGCCAGCAGTGCCACCGAATACTATGGCTACACCTTC.

The chain links TRBV7-9 to TRBJ1-2, with D unclear. The CDR3 spans 12 residues. The V gene lost 5 bases and the J gene lost 8 bases, with 12 bases spanning the gap. Germline CDR1 reads SEHNR; CDR2 reads FQNEAQ (reference sequence). CDR3 coding DNA: TGTGCCAGCAGCGCAGAACCTCTCGGCTACACCTTC. Protein sequence: CASSAEPLGYTF.

The gene calls are TRBV6-1 and TRBJ1-5, with 8 bases identical to TRBD1. CDR3 length equals 19 residues. The ends lost 4 bases at V and 1 base at J; junction bases unmatched: 15. The germline CDR1 and CDR2 sequences are MNHNS and SASEGT. CDR3 protein: CASSGGQGGIIGSNQPQHF. The CDR3 DNA reads as TGTGCCAGCAGTGGCGGACAGGGAGGTATTATAGGAAGCAATCAGCCCCAGCATTTT.

The rearrangement joins TRBV5-1 to TRBJ2-5; 11 positions agree with TRBD2. CDR1 and CDR2 from the germline V gene are SGHRS and YFSETQ. This CDR3 is 15 amino acids long. The junction had 4 bases not matched to a gene; V was cut back by 1 base and J by 5 bases. CDR3 protein: CASSLPTSGVETQYF. The CDR3 DNA follows: TGCGCCAGCAGCTTGCCGACTAGCGGGGTTGAGACCCAGTACTTC.

This clone appeared once. The chain combines TRBV6-6 with TRBJ2-5, with D perhaps TRBD1 (6 bases). CDR1 is MNHNY and CDR2 is SVGAGI in the germline V gene (reference sequence). The ends were cut back, 6 bases at V and 1 base at J, with 12 bases in the middle. The CDR3 consists of 14 residues. The CDR3, as DNA: TGTGCCAGCAGGCCAGGGGTCCCCCAAGAGACCCAGTACTTC. Translated: CASRPGVPQETQYF.

The chain is built from TRBV6-1 and TRBJ1-5; no clear D gene. Germline CDR1 and CDR2: MNHNS and SASEGT. This CDR3 is built from 13 residues. Trimming removed 7 bases from V and 4 bases from J, with 11 bases in between. As DNA, the CDR3 is TGTGCCAGCAACTTCTTATTTAATCAGCCCCAGCATTTT. Its protein product is CASNFLFNQPQHF.

The rearrangement uses TRBV20-1 and TRBJ2-7; D uncertain. Per the germline V gene, CDR1 is DFQATT and CDR2 is SNEGSKA (reference sequence). V gave up 5 bases and J gave up 2 bases, with 4 bases separating them. The length of the CDR3 is 10 residues. CDR3 protein: CSAGTYEQYF. The CDR3 DNA reads TGCAGTGCTGGCACCTACGAGCAGTACTTC.

The V call is TRBV6-5, the J call TRBJ1-6; TRBD1 aligns across 7 bases. Germline assignment: CDR1 MNHEY and CDR2 SVGAGI. This CDR3 comprises 11 residues. Trimming removed 6 bases from V and 13 bases from J; junction bases left unmatched: 3. This CDR3 reads CASRQTGPLHF. The CDR3 nucleotides are TGTGCCAGCAGACAGACAGGGCCCCTCCACTTT.